The 18 T cell receptor beta chains given below trace back to one sample, sequenced in a study of T cells after yellow fever vaccination. TCRdb redid the calling of the 5' RACE reads with MiXCR, one entry per CDR3 protein. The data show 250,000 or so distinct CDR3 sequences, approximately 3.6% seen once. Sequencing was performed on PBMCs, taken 15 days after the yellow fever booster vaccination. The receptors originated from a man aged 18 to 30 who received the YFV17D yellow fever vaccine.

This clonotype was detected many times. V gene TRBV7-9 combines with J gene TRBJ2-1; D possibly corresponds to TRBD1 (5 bases). The germline V gene encodes CDR1 SEHNR and CDR2 FQNEAQ (reference sequence). The V end was cut by 6 bases, the J end by 0 bases, with 12 bases between. The CDR3 is 15 residues long. CDR3 nucleotide sequence: TGTGCCAGCAGTGGGGCGACGGACTCCTACAATGAGCAGTTCTTC. Protein: CASSGATDSYNEQFF.

At least ten counts were recorded for this clonotype. The chain recombines TRBV29-1 with TRBJ2-1; the match to TRBD1 covers 10 bases. Per the germline V gene, CDR1 is SQVTM and CDR2 is ANQGSEA. V dropped 5 bases and J dropped 4; count of bases not matched to a gene: 5. The CDR3 length is 14 residues. The CDR3 DNA sequence: TGCAGCGTTAGGGACAGGGGTACTTACAATGAGCAGTTCTTC. Its protein product is CSVRDRGTYNEQFF.

This clonotype has ten or more counts. V is TRBV2 and J is TRBJ2-1; 9 nucleotides align to TRBD1. J gave up 7 bases and V 7 bases, and 8 bases lay outside the gene matches. Germline CDR1 and CDR2: SNHLY and FYNNEI. The CDR3 loop spans 14 amino acids. The CDR3: CASMRTGELNEQFF. The DNA of the CDR3 is TGTGCCAGCATGAGGACAGGGGAATTGAATGAGCAGTTCTTC.

In its sample, this clonotype was seen many times. The CDR3 DNA sequence: TGCGCCAGCAGCCAAACCCTCTATGGGGCGGATTCACCCCTCCACTTT. This translates into CASSQTLYGADSPLHF. The chain has TRBV5-1 and TRBJ1-6, with D perhaps matching TRBD1 (5 bases). The CDR3 covers 16 residues. Deletions cut 4 bases from V and 8 bases from J, with 19 bases between. Germline V gene lookup returns CDR1 SGHRS and CDR2 YFSETQ.

In its sample, this clonotype was seen many times. V usage is TRBV5-8 and J usage is TRBJ1-1, with 9 bases fitting TRBD1. V lost 5 bases to trimming and J lost 1 base; unmatched junction nucleotides: 6. The CDR3 contains 15 residues. In germline, CDR1 is SGHTS, CDR2 YDEGEE. CDR3 in amino acids: CASRATGQGNTEAFF. DNA of the CDR3: TGTGCCAGCAGGGCTACGGGACAGGGGAACACTGAAGCTTTCTTT.

This clonotype was seen repeatedly, ten times or more. The rearrangement uses TRBV7-6 and TRBJ2-3; 14 bases line up with TRBD2. V gave up 4 bases and J gave up 3 bases; unmatched junction bases: 6. Germline V gene lookup returns CDR1 SGHVS and CDR2 FNYEAQ. CDR3 length: 17 amino acids. CDR3 nucleotides: TGTGCCAGCAGCTCGTGGACTAGCGGGGGGATAACAGATACGCAGTATTTT. This sequence encodes CASSSWTSGGITDTQYF.

Many counts were recorded for this clonotype. The chain is built from TRBV24-1 and TRBJ2-4; the D gene is possibly TRBD1 (6 bases). Germline CDR1 reads KGHDR; CDR2 reads SFDVKD. V dropped 4 bases and J dropped 8 bases, with 17 bases sitting between them. The CDR3 loop spans 15 amino acids. In nucleotides, the CDR3 is TGTGCCACCAGTGACCCCAAGGGGGTCGGGGACATTCAGTACTTC. Protein product: CATSDPKGVGDIQYF.

This clonotype showed up many times. This sequence joins TRBV6-4 and TRBJ1-1; weak D call: TRBD1 (5 bases). The CDR3 totals 16 residues. V gave up 0 bases and J gave up 1 base, with 12 bases separating them. CDR1 and CDR2 (germline): MRHNA, SNTAGT. The CDR3 region has the DNA TGTGCCAGCAGTGACTCGGTGGGGGAAAAGAACACTGAAGCTTTCTTT. Residues: CASSDSVGEKNTEAFF.

This clonotype has a count of ten or more. The chain uses TRBV3-1 and TRBJ1-1; 7 bases are a match to TRBD1. V lost 3 bases to trimming and J lost 11 bases; unmatched junction nucleotides: 6. CDR3 length: 12 amino acids. CDR1 is LGHDT and CDR2 is YNNKEL in the germline V gene (reference sequence). This chain's CDR3 is CASSQARTGAFF. As DNA, the CDR3 is TGTGCCAGCAGCCAGGCTAGGACAGGCGCTTTCTTT.

In this sample, this clonotype turned up many times. The chain uses TRBV3-1 and TRBJ1-2; no definite D call. The ends were cut back, 0 bases at V and 7 bases at J, with 9 bases in the middle. The CDR3 totals 13 residues. Germline lookup yields CDR1 LGHDT and CDR2 YNNKEL (reference sequence). The CDR3 DNA is TGTGCCAGCAGCCAAGATGGGAGTTCTGGCTACACCTTC. Its translation is CASSQDGSSGYTF.

This clonotype was detected ten times or more. This chain uses TRBV11-3 with TRBJ2-1; D is tentatively TRBD1 or TRBD2 (5 bases each). V was cut by 4 bases and J by 1 base, with 8 bases left in between. Germline CDR1 SGHNT, CDR2 YENEEA. The CDR3 runs to 14 residues. DNA of the CDR3: TGTGCCAGCAGCTCTGAGGGGTCCTACAATGAGCAGTTCTTC. This encodes CASSSEGSYNEQFF.

This chain connects TRBV4-3 to TRBJ2-5; 13 nucleotides align to TRBD2. The CDR3 is made up of 18 amino acids. Germline V gives CDR1 LGHNA, CDR2 YSLEER. Trimming took 3 bases from V and 3 from J; bases not matched to a gene: 10. The CDR3 DNA is TGCGCCAGCAGCCAGACTAGCGGGGGGCTCCCCTCCAAAGAGACCCAGTACTTC. It codes for CASSQTSGGLPSKETQYF.

This clonotype was counted at least ten times. This sequence joins TRBV24-1 and TRBJ2-3, with a weak D call TRBD2 (6 bases). The CDR3 loop spans 15 amino acids. Trimming stripped 3 bases from V and 1 base from J, with 10 bases between. The germline V gene has CDR1 KGHDR and CDR2 SFDVKD. CDR3 sequence (DNA): TGTGCCACCAGTGATCCGGGGGTTGGCACAGATACGCAGTATTTT. Protein sequence: CATSDPGVGTDTQYF.

The V and J genes are TRBV20-1 and TRBJ1-2, with TRBD1 as a possible D gene (5 bases). V was pared by 6 bases and J by 8 bases, with 13 bases between. CDR3 length: 11 residues. Per germline, CDR1 DFQATT and CDR2 SNEGSKA (reference sequence). DNA of the CDR3: TGCAGTGCCTCCCCGGGGGAAGGCTACACCTTC. The encoded protein is CSASPGEGYTF.

This clonotype occurred many times. The J gene is TRBJ1-2, the V gene TRBV25-1; the D is unclear. CDR1 MGHDK and CDR2 SYGVNS come from the germline V gene. The V end was cut by 5 bases, the J end by 0 bases, with 10 bases between. CDR3 size: 14 residues. CDR3 nucleotide sequence: TGTGCCAGCAGTACCCAGTCGACTAACTATGGCTACACCTTC. Translation: CASSTQSTNYGYTF.

The table lists this clonotype with many counts. The chain links TRBV14 to TRBJ2-4; D may match TRBD1 or TRBD2 (6 bases each). The V gene lost 3 bases and the J gene lost 0 bases, with 15 bases spanning the gap. This CDR3 comprises 17 residues. CDR1 SGHDN and CDR2 FVKESK come from the germline V gene. CDR3: CASSQGGILLAKNIQYF. The CDR3 coding sequence is TGTGCCAGCAGCCAGGGGGGCATTCTTCTAGCCAAAAACATTCAGTACTTC.

This clonotype showed up many times. This chain connects TRBV5-1 to TRBJ2-5; the D call may be TRBD1 or TRBD2 (5 bases each). The CDR3 extends over 13 amino acids. Germline CDR1 SGHRS, CDR2 YFSETQ. The V gene lost 4 bases and the J gene lost 5 bases, with 12 bases spanning the gap. This CDR3 reads CASSPLAGETQYF. CDR3 bases: TGCGCCAGCAGCCCGCTAGCAGGGGAGACCCAGTACTTC.

This clonotype has a count of ten or more. This chain uses TRBV7-9 with TRBJ2-7, with 8 bases aligning to TRBD1. This CDR3 is 14 amino acids long. CDR1 is SEHNR, CDR2 FQNEAQ, per germline (reference sequence). V gave up 4 bases and J gave up 5 bases; unmatched junction bases: 7. The CDR3 region is CASSSTRTGNEQYF. In nucleotides, the CDR3 is TGTGCCAGCAGCTCAACACGGACAGGGAACGAGCAGTACTTC.